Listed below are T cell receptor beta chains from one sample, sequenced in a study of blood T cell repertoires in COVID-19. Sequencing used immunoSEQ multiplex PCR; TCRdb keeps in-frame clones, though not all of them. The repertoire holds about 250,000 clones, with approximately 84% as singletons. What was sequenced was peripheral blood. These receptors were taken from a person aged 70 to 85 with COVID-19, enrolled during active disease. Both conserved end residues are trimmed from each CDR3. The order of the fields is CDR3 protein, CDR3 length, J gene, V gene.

CDR3aa: ASSRTGQEQY; len: 10; j_gene: TRBJ2-7; v_gene: TRBV16
CDR3aa: ASRETRTATEAF; len: 12; j_gene: TRBJ1-1; v_gene: TRBV6-5
CDR3aa: ASSLGGQGYTGELF; len: 14; j_gene: TRBJ2-2; v_gene: TRBV9
CDR3aa: ATSDRDRGAGELF; len: 13; j_gene: TRBJ2-2; v_gene: TRBV24-1
CDR3aa: ASSILDKDGEQY; len: 12; j_gene: TRBJ2-7; v_gene: TRBV19
CDR3aa: ASSLASGSFYEQY; len: 13; j_gene: TRBJ2-7; v_gene: TRBV5-1
CDR3aa: ASSFSGANNSPLH; len: 13; j_gene: TRBJ1-6; v_gene: TRBV5-4
CDR3aa: ASSLLTGEGNQPQH; len: 14; j_gene: TRBJ1-5; v_gene: TRBV5-6
CDR3aa: ASSVGGQPQH; len: 10; j_gene: TRBJ1-5; v_gene: TRBV9
CDR3aa: ASSQVLLGTGTTEAF; len: 15; j_gene: TRBJ1-1; v_gene: TRBV3-1/TRBV3-2
CDR3aa: ASSQDHGGELF; len: 11; j_gene: TRBJ2-2; v_gene: TRBV4-1
CDR3aa: ASSFGQGASGYT; len: 12; j_gene: TRBJ1-2; v_gene: TRBV5-1
CDR3aa: ASRPLAGGYNEQF; len: 13; j_gene: TRBJ2-1; v_gene: TRBV6-5
CDR3aa: ASSAGPGDYGYT; len: 12; j_gene: TRBJ1-2; v_gene: TRBV5-1
CDR3aa: ASSQRDTTWAGELF; len: 14; j_gene: TRBJ2-2; v_gene: TRBV14
CDR3aa: ASSPSPDRIYEQY; len: 13; j_gene: TRBJ2-7; v_gene: TRBV18
CDR3aa: ASSRSGAYTDTQY; len: 13; j_gene: TRBJ2-3; v_gene: TRBV7-2
CDR3aa: ASSAGAGVAYNEQF; len: 14; j_gene: TRBJ2-1; v_gene: TRBV5-1
CDR3aa: ASSLSTASPYGYT; len: 13; j_gene: TRBJ1-2; v_gene: TRBV27
CDR3aa: ASSYEGAQVAEQF; len: 13; j_gene: TRBJ2-1; v_gene: TRBV12-5
CDR3aa: ASSSGLAGGETQY; len: 13; j_gene: TRBJ2-5; v_gene: TRBV28
CDR3aa: ASTASGLAQETQY; len: 13; j_gene: TRBJ2-5; v_gene: TRBV19
CDR3aa: ASSGQGAGSEAF; len: 12; j_gene: TRBJ1-1; v_gene: TRBV2
CDR3aa: ASSLAGQGTGELF; len: 13; j_gene: TRBJ2-2; v_gene: TRBV7-7